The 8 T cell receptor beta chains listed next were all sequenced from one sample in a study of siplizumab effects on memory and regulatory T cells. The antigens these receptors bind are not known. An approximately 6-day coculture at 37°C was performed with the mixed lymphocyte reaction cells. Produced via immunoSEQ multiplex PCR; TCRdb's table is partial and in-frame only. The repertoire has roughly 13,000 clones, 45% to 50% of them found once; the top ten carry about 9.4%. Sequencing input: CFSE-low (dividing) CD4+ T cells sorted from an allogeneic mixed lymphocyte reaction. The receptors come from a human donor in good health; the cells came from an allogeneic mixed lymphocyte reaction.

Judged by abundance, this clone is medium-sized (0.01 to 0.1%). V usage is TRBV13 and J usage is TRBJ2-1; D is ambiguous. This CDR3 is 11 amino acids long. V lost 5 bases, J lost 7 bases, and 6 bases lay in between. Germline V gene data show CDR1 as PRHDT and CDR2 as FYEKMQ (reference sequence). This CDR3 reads CASSHGNEQFF. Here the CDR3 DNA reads TGTGCCAGCAGCCATGGTAATGAGCAGTTCTTC.

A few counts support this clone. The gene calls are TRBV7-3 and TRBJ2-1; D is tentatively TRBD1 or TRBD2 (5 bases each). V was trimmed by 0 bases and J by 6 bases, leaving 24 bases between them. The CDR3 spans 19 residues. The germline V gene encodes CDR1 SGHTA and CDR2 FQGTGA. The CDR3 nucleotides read TGTGCCAGCAGCTTAACGCGCCCGTTGCGAGGGGAACCCTCCAATGAGCAGTTCTTC. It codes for CASSLTRPLRGEPSNEQFF.

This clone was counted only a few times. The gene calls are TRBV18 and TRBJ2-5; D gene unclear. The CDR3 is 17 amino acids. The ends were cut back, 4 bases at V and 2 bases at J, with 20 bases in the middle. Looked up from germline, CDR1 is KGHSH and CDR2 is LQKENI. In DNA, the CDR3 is TGTGCCAGCTCACTAAACATCCGAACAGTTACACAAGAGACCCAGTACTTC. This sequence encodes CASSLNIRTVTQETQYF.

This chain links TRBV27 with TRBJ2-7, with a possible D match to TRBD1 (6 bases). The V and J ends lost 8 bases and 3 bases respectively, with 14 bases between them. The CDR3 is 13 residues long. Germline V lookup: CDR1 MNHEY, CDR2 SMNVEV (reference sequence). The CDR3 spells CASRDTGVYEQYF. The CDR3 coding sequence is TGTGCCAGCCGGGACACTGGGGTCTACGAGCAGTACTTC.

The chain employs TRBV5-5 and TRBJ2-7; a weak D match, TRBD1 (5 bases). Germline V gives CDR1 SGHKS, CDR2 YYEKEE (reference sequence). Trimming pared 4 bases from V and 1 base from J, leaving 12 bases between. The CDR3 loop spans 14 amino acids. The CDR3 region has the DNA TGTGCCAGCAGCAAGAAGCAGGGTTCCTACGAGCAGTACTTC. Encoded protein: CASSKKQGSYEQYF.

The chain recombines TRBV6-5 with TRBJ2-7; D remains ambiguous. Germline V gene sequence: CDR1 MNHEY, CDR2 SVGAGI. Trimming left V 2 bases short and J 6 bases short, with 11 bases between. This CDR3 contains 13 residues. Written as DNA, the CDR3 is TGTGCCAGCAGTTACGGAGCATTGGCCGAGCAGTACTTC. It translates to CASSYGALAEQYF.

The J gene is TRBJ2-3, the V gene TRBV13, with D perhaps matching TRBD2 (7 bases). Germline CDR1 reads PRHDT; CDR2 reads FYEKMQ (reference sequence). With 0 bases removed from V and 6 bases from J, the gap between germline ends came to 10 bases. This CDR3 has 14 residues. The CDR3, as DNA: TGTGCCAGCAGCTTAGGCCGGGGGGCTGATACGCAGTATTTT. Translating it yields CASSLGRGADTQYF.

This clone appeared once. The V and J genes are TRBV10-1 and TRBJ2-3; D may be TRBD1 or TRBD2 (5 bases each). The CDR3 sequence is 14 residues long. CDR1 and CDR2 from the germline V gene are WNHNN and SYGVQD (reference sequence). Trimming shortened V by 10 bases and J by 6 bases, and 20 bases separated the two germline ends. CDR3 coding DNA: TGCGCCACCCCGTTTGGGGGAGCCGGGGATACGCAGTATTTT. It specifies CATPFGGAGDTQYF.